This TCR beta chain was sequenced in a study of blood T cells in healthy people across ages (dated by TCRdb to 2015 to 2017). In terms of the full investigation: In model experiments, template switching captured about one uniquely barcoded TCR beta cDNA molecule for every two T cells. To track age-related changes in TCR beta repertoire diversity, the study relied on deep sequencing normalized with unique cDNA molecular identifiers. The donors were split into four age groups: young (average about 16 years), middle-aged (roughly 39), aged (approximately 60) and long-lived (approximately 80). To avoid experimental bias, donors of different ages were distributed randomly across sequencing lanes. The study analyzed two additional independent replicas of 1 million unique cDNA reads from the same blood draw for two donors, one aged 18 to 30 and one aged 80 or older. Study-wide conclusions, independent of this receptor: As age increased, observed TCR beta diversity per million T cells dropped in a roughly linear way, and a significant reduction was already evident by age roughly 40. Observed TCR beta diversity correlated strongly with the percentage of naive T cells measured by flow cytometry. Estimates of total diversity based on one million sequenced T cells were considered lower bounds and underestimates. Because profiling used bulk unsorted PBMCs, naive and antigen-experienced compartments could not be compared conclusively. The long-lived group showed more naive CD4+ T cells, fewer expanded clones and increased TCR diversity than the aged group, suggesting age selection. Because donor CMV infection status was unknown, age-related changes in expanded clonotypes were potentially confounded.

Donors were 35 to 40 systemically healthy Caucasian individuals from Russia aged roughly 6 to 90 years. About 10 milliliters of peripheral blood were collected from each donor into EDTA-treated Vacutainer tubes. Ficoll-Paque density-gradient centrifugation was used to isolate PBMCs, with at least 6 million obtained per sample. Total RNA was extracted from PBMCs with Trizol reagent, with at least 6 micrograms obtained per sample. The percentages of naive CD45RAhigh/CD27high T cells were determined by flow cytometry on a PBMC aliquot from every donor. Libraries were prepared through 5' RACE. Sequencing took place on an Illumina HiSeq 2500. The second PCR ran for roughly 7 to 11 cycles and used a J-beta primer mix along with a sample-barcoded 5' primer. A unique molecular identifier was introduced onto each TCR beta cDNA molecule by a template-switch 5' adaptor carrying 12 random nucleotides. At least 2.5 million CDR3-containing paired-end reads were obtained from each sample. The Mint cDNA synthesis kit, primed by a TRBC-specific oligonucleotide, was used to synthesize first-strand cDNA from all RNA. Following uracil-DNA glycosylase treatment, all cDNA underwent a first 18-cycle PCR with the universal primers M1SS and BC2_uni_R. As for the authors' bioinformatics: For normalization, 1 million high-quality reads were randomly selected from each sample, with every read carrying a distinct molecular identifier. Reads sharing molecular identifiers were discarded rather than binned into consensus sequences. MiTCR, set to a Q25 quality threshold and the strictest error-elimination algorithm, was used for CDR3 identification, clonotype clustering and error correction. A nonparametric unseen species model with Euler transformation was used to estimate a lower bound on total TCR beta diversity. TCRdb reran the public reads through fastp at Q25 and MiXCR, keeping productive beta chains. CDR3 protein sequences are deduplicated, and each keeps its most common genes and DNA. Clone size and V and J calls follow TCRdb, not the original study. For this sample there are around 790,000 distinct CDR3 sequences; approximately 44% appear just once. The leading ten clones occupy around 18% of the sample.

Notes on this clonotype: This receptor's antigen is unknown. No much larger clonotype is one base removed from it; base qualities were not supplied.

From a lookup of the germline V gene, CDR1 and CDR2 are SQVTM and ANQGSEA. Germline trimming amounts to 6 bases on V and 1 base on J, with 6 as the count of junction bases outside the gene matches. The CDR3 spans 14 residues, from the cysteine through the phenylalanine. CDR3 DNA is the only sequence kept; it has 42 bases, read in frame from the first base. Sequenced material: blood. The chain couples TRBV29-1 to TRBJ1-1, with 9 bases matching TRBD1. This TCR came from a man between 60 and 70 years old in good health. The CDR3 corresponds to CSVGDRDRNTEAFF. The DNA reads as follows: TGCAGCGTGGGGGACAGGGACAGGAACACTGAAGCTTTCTTT.